The clone carrying this T cell receptor beta chain occurred once. An input of about 0.5 to 1 ug of RNA was subjected to reverse transcription using random hexamers. TCRdb reprocessed the immunoSEQ multiplex PCR reads with MiXCR, giving one entry per CDR3 protein. The table shows some 210,000 distinct CDR3 sequences, with 94% occurring only once. V was pared by 5 bases and J by 3 bases, with 8 bases between. The germline gives CDR1 DFQATT, CDR2 SNEGSKA (reference sequence). The CDR3 loop spans 11 amino acids. In contrast to the negatively isolated CD8+ and CD4+ T cells, TEMRA cells were FACS-enriched. This record belongs to a study of CD8 T cells in Susac syndrome.

The clonotype comes from a human donor with Susac syndrome. V usage is TRBV20-1 and J usage is TRBJ2-7, with D unclear. The sample was CD4+ T cells from PBMCs. As DNA, the CDR3 is TGCAGTGCTTTAACGATCTACGAGCAGTACTTC. Its protein product is CSALTIYEQYF.